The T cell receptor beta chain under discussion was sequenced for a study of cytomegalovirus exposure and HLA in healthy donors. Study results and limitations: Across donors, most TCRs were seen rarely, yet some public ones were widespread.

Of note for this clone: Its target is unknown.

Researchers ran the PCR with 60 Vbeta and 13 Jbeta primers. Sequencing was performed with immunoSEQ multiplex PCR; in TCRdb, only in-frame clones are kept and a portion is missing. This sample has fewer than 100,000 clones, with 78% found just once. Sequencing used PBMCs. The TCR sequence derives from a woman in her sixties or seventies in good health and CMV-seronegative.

CDR3 coding DNA: TGTGCCAGCAGTGATAGAGGGAAACCGCCCTACGAGCAGTACTTC. Amino acids: CASSDRGKPPYEQYF. The V and J genes are TRBV2 and TRBJ2-7; weak D call: TRBD2 (5 bases). Germline CDR1 SNHLY, CDR2 FYNNEI. CDR3 length: 15 amino acids. Trimming removed 3 bases at V and 2 bases at J, with 14 bases between.